Detailed here is one TCR beta chain. No antigen is known for it. Treatment: approximately 10-day PBMC culture with coronavirus spike peptide pools or control peptides (ViraFEST assay). This record comes from a study of vaccination and CD4 T cells after COVID-19. The study sequenced cultured CD4+ T cell DNA using the Oncomine TCR Beta short-read assay. One entry per CDR3 protein, called by TCRdb with MiXCR from the PCR reads. The data show 13,000 to 15,000 distinct CDR3 sequences, 20% to 25% seen once. The length of the CDR3 is 15 residues. The V gene's germline CDR1 is MGHRA and CDR2 YSYEKL. Trimming shortened V by 1 base and J by 6 bases, and 14 bases separated the two germline ends.

This receptor was obtained from a human donor who received a COVID-19 vaccine. This chain uses TRBV4-1 with TRBJ2-3; D call uncertain. Sequencing used CD4+ T cells from blood, cultured in vitro, obtained before SARS-CoV-2 vaccination. CDR3 in amino acids: CASSQGAAPYDTQYF. CDR3 in DNA: TGCGCCAGCAGCCAAGGGGCAGCCCCATACGATACGCAGTATTTT.